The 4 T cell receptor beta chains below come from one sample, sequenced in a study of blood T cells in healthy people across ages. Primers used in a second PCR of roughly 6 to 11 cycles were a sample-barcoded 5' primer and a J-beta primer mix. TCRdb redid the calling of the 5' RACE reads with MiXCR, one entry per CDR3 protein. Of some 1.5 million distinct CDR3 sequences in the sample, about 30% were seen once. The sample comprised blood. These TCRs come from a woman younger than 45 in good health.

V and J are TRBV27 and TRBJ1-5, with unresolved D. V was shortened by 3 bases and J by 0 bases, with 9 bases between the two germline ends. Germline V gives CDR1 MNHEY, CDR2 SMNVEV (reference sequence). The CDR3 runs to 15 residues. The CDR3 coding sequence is TGTGCCAGCAGTTTCAGTCACAATAGCAATCAGCCCCAGCATTTT. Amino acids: CASSFSHNSNQPQHF.

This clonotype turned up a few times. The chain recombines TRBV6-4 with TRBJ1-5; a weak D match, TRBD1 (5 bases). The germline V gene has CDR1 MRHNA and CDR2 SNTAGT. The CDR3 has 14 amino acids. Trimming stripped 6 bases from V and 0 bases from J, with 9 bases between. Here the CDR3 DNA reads TGTGCCAGCAGGACCAGGGATAGCAATCAGCCCCAGCATTTT. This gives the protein CASRTRDSNQPQHF.

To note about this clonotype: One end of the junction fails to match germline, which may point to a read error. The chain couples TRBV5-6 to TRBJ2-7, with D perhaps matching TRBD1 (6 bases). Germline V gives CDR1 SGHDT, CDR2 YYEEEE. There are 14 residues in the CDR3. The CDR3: CANSRTGFLYEQYF. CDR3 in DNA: TGTGCCAACAGCCGCACAGGGTTTCTTTACGAGCAGTACTTC.

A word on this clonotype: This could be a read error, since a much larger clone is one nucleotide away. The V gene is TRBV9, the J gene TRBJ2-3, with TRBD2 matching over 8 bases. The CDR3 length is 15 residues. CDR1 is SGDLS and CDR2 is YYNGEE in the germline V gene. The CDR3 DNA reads TGTGCCAGCGGCGTTGGCGGGGGGCTCACAGATACGCAGTATTTT. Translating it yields CASGVGGGLTDTQYF.